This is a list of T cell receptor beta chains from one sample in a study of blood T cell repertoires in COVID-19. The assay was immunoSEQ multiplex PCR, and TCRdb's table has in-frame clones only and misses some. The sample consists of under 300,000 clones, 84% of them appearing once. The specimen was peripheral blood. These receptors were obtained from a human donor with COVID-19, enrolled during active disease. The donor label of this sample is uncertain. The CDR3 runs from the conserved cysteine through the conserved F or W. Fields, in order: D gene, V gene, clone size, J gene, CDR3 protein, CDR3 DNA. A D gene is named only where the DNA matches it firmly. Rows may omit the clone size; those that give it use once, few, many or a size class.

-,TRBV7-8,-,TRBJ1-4,CASSVGQGYEKLFF,TGTGCCAGCAGCGTGGGGCAGGGGTATGAAAAACTGTTTTTT
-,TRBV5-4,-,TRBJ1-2,CASSLRTEDGYTF,TGTGCCAGCAGTCTACGGACAGAGGATGGCTACACCTTC
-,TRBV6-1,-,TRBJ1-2,CASSESLGQNYGYTF,TGTGCCAGCAGTGAAAGTTTGGGGCAGAACTATGGCTACACCTTC
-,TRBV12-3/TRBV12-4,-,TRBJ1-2,CASSPQVGYGYTF,TGTGCCAGCAGTCCTCAGGTAGGCTATGGCTACACCTTC
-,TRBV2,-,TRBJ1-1,CASSERIGLGTSEAFF,TGTGCCAGCAGTGAACGGATCGGACTGGGTACATCCGAAGCTTTCTTT
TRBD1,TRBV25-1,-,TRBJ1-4,CASSADREFTNEKLFF,TGTGCCAGCAGTGCGGACAGGGAGTTCACTAATGAAAAACTGTTTTTT
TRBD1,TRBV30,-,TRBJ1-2,CATDRGINYGYTF,TGTGCCACGGACAGGGGGATTAACTATGGCTACACCTTC
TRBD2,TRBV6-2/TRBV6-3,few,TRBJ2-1,CASSRTSGRANEQFF,TGTGCCAGCAGTAGGACTAGCGGGAGGGCCAATGAGCAGTTCTTC
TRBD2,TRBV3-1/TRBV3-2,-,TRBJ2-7,CASSQGLAGGPIPEQYF,TGTGCCAGCAGCCAAGGGTTAGCGGGAGGGCCGATTCCCGAGCAGTACTTC
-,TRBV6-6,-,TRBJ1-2,CASRPNPQGLDYGYTF,TGTGCCAGCAGACCTAACCCGCAGGGATTGGACTATGGCTACACCTTC
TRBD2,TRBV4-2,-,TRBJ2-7,CASSLQGAGGSSYEQYF,TGTGCCAGCAGCCTTCAGGGAGCGGGAGGGAGCTCCTACGAGCAGTACTTC
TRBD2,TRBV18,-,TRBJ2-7,CASSPWTSGYEQYF,TGTGCCAGCTCACCCTGGACTAGCGGGTACGAGCAGTACTTC
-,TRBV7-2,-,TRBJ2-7,CASSLAGGRGYEQYF,TGTGCCAGCAGCTTAGCCGGGGGCAGGGGGTACGAGCAGTACTTC
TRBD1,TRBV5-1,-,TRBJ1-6,CASSYTGGDYSPLHF,TGCGCCAGCAGCTACACAGGGGGCGACTATTCACCCCTCCACTTT
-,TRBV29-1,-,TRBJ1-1,CSVAYDRLVSGAFF,TGCAGCGTGGCCTATGACAGGTTGGTCTCTGGAGCTTTCTTT
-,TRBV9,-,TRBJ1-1,CASSADYREQYYTEAFF,TGTGCCAGCAGCGCAGACTACAGGGAACAATATTACACTGAAGCTTTCTTT
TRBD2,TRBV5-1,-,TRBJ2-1,CASSLTSGKYNEQFF,TGCGCCAGCAGCCTGACTAGCGGGAAATACAATGAGCAGTTCTTC
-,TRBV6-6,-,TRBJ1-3,CASRARGFSGNTIYF,TGTGCCAGCAGAGCCCGGGGTTTCTCTGGAAACACCATATATTTT
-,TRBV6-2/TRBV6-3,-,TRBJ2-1,CASGLGVEVAGYNEQFF,TGTGCCAGCGGCCTGGGGGTTGAGGTGGCGGGGTACAATGAGCAGTTCTTC
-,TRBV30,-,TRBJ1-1,CAGESVEAFF,TGTGCCGGGGAATCGGTGGAAGCTTTCTTT
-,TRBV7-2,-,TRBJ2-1,CASSLVQGDYNEQFF,TGTGCCAGCAGCTTAGTCCAGGGTGATTACAATGAGCAGTTCTTC
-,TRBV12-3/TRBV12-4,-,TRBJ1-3,CASSGFEGNTIYF,TGTGCCAGCAGCGGGTTTGAGGGAAACACCATATATTTT
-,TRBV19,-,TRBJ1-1,CASRTGGVNTEAFF,TGTGCCAGTAGAACTGGAGGAGTGAACACTGAAGCTTTCTTT
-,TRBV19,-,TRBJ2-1,CASSPRVSNEQFF,TGTGCCAGTAGTCCCAGGGTATCTAATGAGCAGTTCTTC
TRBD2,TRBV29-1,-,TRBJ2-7,CSVDFPGGLPWEQYF,TGCAGCGTTGACTTCCCGGGAGGCCTGCCTTGGGAGCAGTACTTC